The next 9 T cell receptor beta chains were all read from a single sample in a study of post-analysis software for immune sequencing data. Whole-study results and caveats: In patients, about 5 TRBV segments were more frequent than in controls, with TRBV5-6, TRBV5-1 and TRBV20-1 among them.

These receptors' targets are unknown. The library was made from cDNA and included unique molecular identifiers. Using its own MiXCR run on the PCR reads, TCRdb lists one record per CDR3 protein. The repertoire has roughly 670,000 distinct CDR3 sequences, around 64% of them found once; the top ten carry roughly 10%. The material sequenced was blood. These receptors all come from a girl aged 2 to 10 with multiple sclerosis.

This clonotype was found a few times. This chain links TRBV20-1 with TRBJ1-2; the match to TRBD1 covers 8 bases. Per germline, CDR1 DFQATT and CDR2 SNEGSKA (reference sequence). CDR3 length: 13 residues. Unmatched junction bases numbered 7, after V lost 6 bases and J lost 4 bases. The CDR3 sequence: CSAPDRDPYGYTF. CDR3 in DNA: TGCAGTGCCCCGGACAGGGACCCCTATGGCTACACCTTC.

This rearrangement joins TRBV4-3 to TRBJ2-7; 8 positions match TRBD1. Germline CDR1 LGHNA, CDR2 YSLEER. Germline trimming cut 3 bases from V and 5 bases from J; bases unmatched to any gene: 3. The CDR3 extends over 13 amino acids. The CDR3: CASSHSDRDEQYF. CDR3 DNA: TGCGCCAGCAGCCATTCGGACAGGGACGAGCAGTACTTC.

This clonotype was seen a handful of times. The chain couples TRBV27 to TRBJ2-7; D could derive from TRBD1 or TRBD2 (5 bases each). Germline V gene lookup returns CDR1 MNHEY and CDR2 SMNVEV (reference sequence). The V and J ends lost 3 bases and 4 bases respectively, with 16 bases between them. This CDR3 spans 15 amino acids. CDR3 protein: CASSLWGPGSYEQYF. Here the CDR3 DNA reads TGTGCCAGCAGTTTGTGGGGCCCAGGGAGTTACGAGCAGTACTTC.

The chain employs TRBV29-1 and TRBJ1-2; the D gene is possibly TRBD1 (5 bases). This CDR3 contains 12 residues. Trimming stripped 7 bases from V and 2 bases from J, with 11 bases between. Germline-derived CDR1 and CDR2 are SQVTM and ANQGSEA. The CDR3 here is CSDRDGNYGYTF. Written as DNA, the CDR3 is TGCAGCGACCGGGACGGAAACTATGGCTACACCTTC. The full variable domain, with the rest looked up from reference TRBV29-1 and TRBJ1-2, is SAVISQKPSRDICQRGTSLTIQCQVDSQVTMMFWYRQQPGQSLTLIATANQGSEATYESGFVIDKFPISRPNLTFSTLTVSNMSPEDSSIYLCSDRDGNYGYTFGSGTRLTVV.

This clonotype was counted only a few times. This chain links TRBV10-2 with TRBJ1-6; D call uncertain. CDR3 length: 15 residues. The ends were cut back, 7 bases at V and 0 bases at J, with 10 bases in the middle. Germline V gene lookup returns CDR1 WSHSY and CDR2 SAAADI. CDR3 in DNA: TGCGCCAGCAAAAGCGCGAGCTCCTATAATTCACCCCTCCACTTT. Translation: CASKSASSYNSPLHF.

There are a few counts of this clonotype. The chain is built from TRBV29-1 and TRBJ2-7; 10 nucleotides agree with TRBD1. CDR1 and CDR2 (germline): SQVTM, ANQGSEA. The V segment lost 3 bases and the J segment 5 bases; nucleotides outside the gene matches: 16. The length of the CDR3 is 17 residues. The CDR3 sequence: CSVDTTPGQGLRDEQYF. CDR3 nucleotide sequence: TGCAGCGTTGACACTACCCCGGGACAGGGGTTAAGGGACGAGCAGTACTTC.

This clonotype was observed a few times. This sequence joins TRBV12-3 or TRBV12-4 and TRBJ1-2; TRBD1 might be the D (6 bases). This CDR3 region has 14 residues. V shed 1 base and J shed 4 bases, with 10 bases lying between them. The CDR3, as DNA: TGTGCCAGCAGTTTAGGGGGGGCGGGCTATGGCTACACCTTC. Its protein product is CASSLGGAGYGYTF.

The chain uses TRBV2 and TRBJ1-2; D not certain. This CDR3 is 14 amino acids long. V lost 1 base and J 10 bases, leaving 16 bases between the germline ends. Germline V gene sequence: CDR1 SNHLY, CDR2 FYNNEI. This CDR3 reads CASSEVPGTEPYTF. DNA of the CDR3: TGTGCCAGCAGTGAAGTACCGGGTACAGAACCCTACACCTTC.

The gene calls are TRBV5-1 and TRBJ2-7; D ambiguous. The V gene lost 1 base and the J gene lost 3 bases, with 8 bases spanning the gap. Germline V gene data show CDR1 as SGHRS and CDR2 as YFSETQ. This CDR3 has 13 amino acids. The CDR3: CASSLSPFYEQYF. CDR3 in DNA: TGCGCCAGCAGCTTGTCCCCTTTCTACGAGCAGTACTTC. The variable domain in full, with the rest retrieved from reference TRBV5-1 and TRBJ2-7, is KAGVTQTPRYLIKTRGQQVTLSCSPISGHRSVSWYQQTPGQGLQFLFEYFSETQRNKGNFPGRFSGRQFSNSRSEMNVSTLELGDSALYLCASSLSPFYEQYFGPGTRLTVT.